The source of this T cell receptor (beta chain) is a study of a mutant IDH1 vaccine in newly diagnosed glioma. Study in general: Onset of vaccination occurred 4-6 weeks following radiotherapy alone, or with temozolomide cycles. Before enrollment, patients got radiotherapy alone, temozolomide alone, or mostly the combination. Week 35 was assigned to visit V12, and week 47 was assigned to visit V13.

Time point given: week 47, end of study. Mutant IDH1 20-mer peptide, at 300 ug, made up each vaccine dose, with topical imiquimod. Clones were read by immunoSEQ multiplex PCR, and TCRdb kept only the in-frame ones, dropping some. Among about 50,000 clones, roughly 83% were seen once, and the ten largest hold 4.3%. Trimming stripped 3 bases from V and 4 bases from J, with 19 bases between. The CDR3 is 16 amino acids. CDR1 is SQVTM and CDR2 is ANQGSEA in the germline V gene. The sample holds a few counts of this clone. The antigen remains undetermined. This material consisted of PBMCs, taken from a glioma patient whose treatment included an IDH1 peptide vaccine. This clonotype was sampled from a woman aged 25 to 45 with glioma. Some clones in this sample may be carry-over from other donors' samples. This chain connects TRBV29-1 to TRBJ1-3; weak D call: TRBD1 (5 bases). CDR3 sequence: CSVDNAGDGAGNTIYF. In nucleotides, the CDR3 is TGCAGCGTTGACAACGCGGGGGACGGTGCGGGAAACACCATATATTTT.